The rows below give T cell receptor beta chains drawn from one sample of a study of T cell responses to AZD1222 COVID-19 vaccine. Clones were read by immunoSEQ multiplex PCR, and TCRdb kept only the in-frame ones, dropping some. The profile shows 120,000 to 150,000 clones, nearly 90% of them singletons. The material sequenced was peripheral blood, taken 28 days after the second dose of the MenACWY control vaccine. The source of these receptors is an adult who received the MenACWY meningococcal vaccine as a control. CDR3s include the opening cysteine and the closing phenylalanine or tryptophan. A D gene is named only where the DNA matches it firmly. Size is omitted from some rows. Given values are once, few, many or a class for expanded clones.

d_call clone_size j_call v_call cdr3_nt cdr3_aa
. few TRBJ2-3 TRBV7-9 TGTGCCAGCAGCTTAGGTTTCGGGGATACGCAGTATTTT CASSLGFGDTQYF
TRBD1 few TRBJ1-1 TRBV12-5 TGTGCTAGTGGGGTGGGGGACAGGGGTACTGAAGCTTTCTTT CASGVGDRGTEAFF
. once TRBJ1-2 TRBV11-3 TGTGCCAGCAGCGCAGGACAGCTCTATGGCTACACCTTC CASSAGQLYGYTF
. . TRBJ1-2 TRBV7-9 TGTGCCAGCAGCTTCTTGACAGCGTCCTATGGCTACACCTTC CASSFLTASYGYTF
TRBD1 once TRBJ1-6 TRBV6-6 TGTGCCAGCAGTTACGCCGGGACAGGGAATAATTCACCCCTCCACTTT CASSYAGTGNNSPLHF
. . TRBJ1-2 TRBV29-1 TGCAGCGTTCCACCCCAGGGCGTCAATGGCTACACCTTC CSVPPQGVNGYTF
. few TRBJ1-4 TRBV28 TGTGCCAGCAGCTCCCCTGGTGCCCGAAAACTGTTTTTT CASSSPGARKLFF
. once TRBJ2-7 TRBV5-4 TGTGCCAGCAGCTTGTGGGGGGCCCCTGTCACCTACGAGCAGTACTTC CASSLWGAPVTYEQYF
TRBD2 . TRBJ2-5 TRBV2 TGTGCCAGCGACGCCGGGACTAGATCCCAAGAGACCCAGTACTTC CASDAGTRSQETQYF
TRBD2 . TRBJ2-1 TRBV10-3 TGTGCCATCAGTGACTCCGGGACTAGCGGGGCCTGGGCCTCCTACAATGAGCAGTTCTTC CAISDSGTSGAWASYNEQFF
. . TRBJ2-1 TRBV4-3 TGCGCCAGCAGCCAAGAACCAGGCAATGAGCAGTTCTTC CASSQEPGNEQFF
TRBD2 . TRBJ2-1 TRBV4-3 TGCGCCAGCAGCCAACTAGCGGGGGGGGGTTACAATGAGCAGTTCTTC CASSQLAGGGYNEQFF
TRBD1 . TRBJ1-2 TRBV7-9 TGTGCCAGCAGCTTAGGCAGGGGGTCCTATGGCTACACCTTC CASSLGRGSYGYTF
. . TRBJ2-5 TRBV20-1 TGCAGTGCTAGTGGCGGGTTCCCCGTACAAGAGACCCAGTACTTC CSASGGFPVQETQYF
TRBD2 . TRBJ2-5 TRBV2 TGTGCCAGCAGTTCTAAGACCCTGAGCGGGGCAAAAGAGACCCAGTACTTC CASSSKTLSGAKETQYF
TRBD2 . TRBJ2-3 TRBV29-1 TGCAGCGTTGGGGGAGCGGGAGAGGGCACAGATACGCAGTATTTT CSVGGAGEGTDTQYF
TRBD1 . TRBJ2-5 TRBV10-3 TGTGCCATCAGCTCGACAGGGGGCGAAGAGACCCAGTACTTC CAISSTGGEETQYF